This entry is about one T cell receptor beta chain. Its antigen is still unknown. No much larger clonotype is one base removed from it; base qualities were not supplied. Donors were under 40 systemically healthy Caucasian individuals from Russia aged roughly 6 to 90 years. Each donor gave 8.5 to 10 milliliters of peripheral blood, collected into EDTA-treated Vacutainer tubes. Ficoll-Paque density-gradient centrifugation was used to isolate PBMCs, with at least 6.5 million obtained per sample. Total RNA was extracted from PBMCs with Trizol reagent, with at least 6 micrograms obtained per sample. Naive CD45RAhigh/CD27high T cell percentages were measured by flow cytometry on a PBMC aliquot from every donor. Library construction relied on 5' RACE. The reads were generated on an Illumina HiSeq 2500. A second PCR of roughly 6 to 11 cycles was performed with a sample-barcoded 5' primer and a J-beta primer mix. A unique molecular identifier was introduced onto each TCR beta cDNA molecule by a template-switch 5' adaptor carrying 12 random nucleotides. Each sample yielded at least 3 million CDR3-containing paired-end reads. First-strand cDNA synthesis was performed from all RNA using the Mint cDNA synthesis kit, with priming by a TRBC-specific oligonucleotide. All cDNA was treated with uracil-DNA glycosylase and then went through a first 18-cycle PCR with the universal primers M1SS and BC2_uni_R. Processing in the source paper ran as follows. For normalization, 1 million high-quality reads were randomly selected from each sample, with every read carrying a distinct molecular identifier. Instead of being binned into consensus sequences, reads that shared molecular identifiers were thrown out. CDR3 identification, clonotype clustering and error correction used MiTCR with a Q25 quality threshold and the strictest error-elimination algorithm. A nonparametric unseen species model using Euler transformation provided a lower-bound estimate of total TCR beta diversity. TCRdb reanalyzed the raw reads on its own, using fastp at Q25 for trimming and MiXCR for clone calling, and kept in-frame beta chains. CDR3 protein duplicates are merged, each entry listing the most common genes and DNA. TCRdb assigned the V and J calls; the authors' analysis was not used. The sample table contains some 700,000 distinct CDR3 sequences; only one count was recorded for approximately 39% of them. The ten most abundant clones make up roughly 20% of the sample.

The sample is drawn from a study of blood T cells in healthy people across ages (dated by TCRdb to between 2014 and 2017). For the study in its entirety: Template switching captured roughly one uniquely barcoded TCR beta cDNA molecule per two T cells in model experiments. Age-related changes in TCR beta repertoire diversity were measured in the study by deep sequencing normalized with unique cDNA molecular identifiers. The donors were divided into four age groups: young (average around 16 years), middle-aged (approximately 41), aged (approximately 62) and long-lived (82). To avoid experimental bias, donors of different ages were distributed randomly across sequencing lanes. Two additional independent replicas of 1 million unique cDNA reads from the same blood draw were analyzed for two donors (one aged 18 to 30 and one aged 80 or older). Beyond this particular receptor, the publication reports: A strong correlation was found between observed TCR beta diversity and the percentage of naive T cells measured by flow cytometry. The long-lived group showed more naive CD4+ T cells, fewer expanded clones and increased TCR diversity than the aged group, suggesting age selection. Total diversity estimates from one million sequenced T cells were considered lower bounds and underestimates. As age increased, observed TCR beta diversity per million T cells dropped in a roughly linear way, and a significant reduction was already evident by age around 41. Because donor CMV infection status was unknown, age-related changes in expanded clonotypes were potentially confounded. Bulk unsorted PBMC profiling prevented conclusive comparison of naive and antigen-experienced compartments.

This TCR came from an older woman in good health. Sequenced sample: blood.

The CDR3 loop reads CASRPTADTQYF. Here is the DNA: TGTGCCAGCAGACCGACCGCAGATACGCAGTATTTT. The sequence links TRBV12-3 or TRBV12-4 to TRBJ2-3; there is no confident call for the D gene. Inclusive of the bounding cysteine and phenylalanine, the CDR3 is 12 residues long. Only the CDR3 region is kept as DNA, spanning 36 bases read in frame from base 1. V drops 6 bases and J drops 4 bases, leaving 8 bases in between.